This T cell receptor beta chain was sequenced in a study of identical twins. Whole-study results and caveats: Diverse VJ usage suggested most zero-insertion clonotypes were not invariant T cells. Conclusions leaned on cross-sectional statistical analysis and did not track the same donors over time.

This clonotype was counted a few times. Antigen unknown. A universal primer site arose from template switching, and cDNA bore unique molecular identifiers. TCRdb re-called the 5' RACE reads through MiXCR, storing one row per CDR3 protein. The sample contains 350,000 to 500,000 distinct CDR3 sequences, 18% of which appear only once. The germline CDR1 and CDR2 sequences are DFQATT and SNEGSKA (reference sequence). V lost 0 bases and J lost 3, with 15 bases in between. CDR3 length equals 15 residues. The clonotype originates from a man aged 50 to 59 in good health. Material for sequencing was naive T cells sorted from blood. The genes are TRBV20-1 and TRBJ2-7; a weak D match, TRBD2 (6 bases). CDR3 amino acids: CSARDPAGTIYEQYF. The CDR3, as DNA: TGCAGTGCTAGAGATCCCGCGGGGACGATCTACGAGCAGTACTTC.